This T cell receptor beta chain was retrieved from a study of Graves' ophthalmopathy and Graves' hyperthyroidism. Across the whole study: Peripheral blood was gathered at first diagnosis, ahead of any treatment whatsoever.

Presentation of ophthalmopathy in the donors involved moderate-to-severe activity, CAS ≥3, NOSPECS ≥4 and a duration under 3 months. Other autoimmune diseases, uncontrolled infections, pregnancy or lactation ruled patients out of participation. Clinical symptoms, serum thyroxine, TRAb, thyroid ultrasound and orbital computed tomography determined diagnosis. From germline, CDR1 is SGDLS and CDR2 YYNGEE. The CDR3 covers 15 residues. V dropped 0 bases and J dropped 0 bases, with 9 bases sitting between them. As the template, RNA transcripts were used to amplify TCR beta CDR3 regions. Second-round multiplex PCR came after a first-round RT-PCR that employed HTBI primers. TCRdb ran MiXCR on the multiplex PCR reads and lists one entry per CDR3 protein. The sample carries 200,000 to 250,000 distinct CDR3 sequences, 45% recorded once.

This TCR was sampled from an adult man with Graves' ophthalmopathy. Sequencing used peripheral blood. The chain has TRBV9 and TRBJ1-2; D is undetermined. The CDR3 region has the DNA TGTGCCAGCAGCGTAGCTCCGACCACTAACTATGGCTACACCTTC. Translating it yields CASSVAPTTNYGYTF.